This T cell receptor beta chain was observed in a study of glioma-infiltrating T cells. Amplification of TCR alpha and beta CDR3 regions from RNA used iRepertoire nested multiplex PCR. One entry per CDR3 protein, called by TCRdb with MiXCR from the multiplex PCR reads. The sample consists of roughly 120,000 distinct CDR3 sequences, less than 30% of them appearing once. This clonotype was found a few times. Trimming pared 4 bases from V and 6 bases from J, leaving 10 bases between. This CDR3 spans 13 amino acids. From germline, CDR1 is SGHTA and CDR2 FQGNSA. The chain combines TRBV7-2 with TRBJ2-1, with D possibly TRBD1 on 6 matching bases. The receptor comes from a human donor with low-grade glioma or glioblastoma, undergoing nonglioma brain surgery, or in good health (not recorded which). Sequencing was done on a sample of glioma tissue, nonneoplastic brain tissue, or PBMCs (not recorded which). Here the CDR3 reads CASSSLGGNEQFF. CDR3 coding DNA: TGTGCCAGCAGCTCACTAGGGGGCAATGAGCAGTTCTTC.